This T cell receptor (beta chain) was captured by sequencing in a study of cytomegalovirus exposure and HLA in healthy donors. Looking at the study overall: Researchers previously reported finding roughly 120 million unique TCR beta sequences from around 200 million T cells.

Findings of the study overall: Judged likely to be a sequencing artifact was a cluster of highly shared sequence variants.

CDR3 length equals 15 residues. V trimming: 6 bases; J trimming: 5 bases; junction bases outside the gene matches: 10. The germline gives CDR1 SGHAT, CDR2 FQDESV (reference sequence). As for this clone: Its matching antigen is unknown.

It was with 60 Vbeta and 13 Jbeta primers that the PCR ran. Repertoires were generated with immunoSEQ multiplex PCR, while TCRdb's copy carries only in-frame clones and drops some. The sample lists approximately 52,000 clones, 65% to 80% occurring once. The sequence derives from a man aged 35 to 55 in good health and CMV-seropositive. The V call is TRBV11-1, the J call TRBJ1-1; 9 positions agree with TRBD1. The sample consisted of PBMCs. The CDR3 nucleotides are TGTGCCAGCAGTTTACACAGGGGGCGTGGTACTGAAGCTTTCTTT. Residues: CASSLHRGRGTEAFF.